Each of the 30 T cell receptor beta chains below was sequenced from the same sample in a study of CD8 T cells in ankylosing spondylitis. TCRdb passed the 5' RACE reads through MiXCR, listing each CDR3 protein once. The sample has about 320,000 distinct CDR3 sequences, 11% seen once. The specimen sequenced was blood, either unsorted or a sorted T cell fraction (not recorded which). The receptors originated from a female donor with ankylosing spondylitis or in good health (not recorded which).

This clonotype was seen many times. The rearrangement joins TRBV9 to TRBJ2-1, with 11 positions matching TRBD1. The CDR3 is 16 residues long. V trimming: 4 bases; J trimming: 5 bases; junction bases outside the gene matches: 8. Germline V gene sequence: CDR1 SGDLS, CDR2 YYNGEE. CDR3 nucleotides: TGTGCCAGCAGCCCACTGGACAGGGGGCTTGACAATGAGCAGTTCTTC. Its protein is CASSPLDRGLDNEQFF.

V gene TRBV27 combines with J gene TRBJ2-6, with D hard to call. V was pared by 5 bases and J by 0 bases, with 11 bases between. Germline assignment: CDR1 MNHEY and CDR2 SMNVEV (reference sequence). CDR3 size: 16 residues. DNA of the CDR3: TGTGCCAGCAGTCCCCGGGCCGACTCTGGGGCCAACGTCCTGACTTTC. Encoded protein: CASSPRADSGANVLTF.

For this clonotype: The junction departs from germline at one end; a sequencing error may be responsible. The chain is built from TRBV5-1 and TRBJ2-1; a possible D gene is TRBD2 (5 bases). The CDR3 length is 14 residues. CDR1 is SGHRS, CDR2 YFSETQ, per germline. CDR3 amino acids: CDSALGSSYNEQFF. The CDR3 DNA sequence: TGCGACAGCGCTCTTGGGAGCTCCTACAATGAGCAGTTCTTC.

V is TRBV5-5 and J is TRBJ2-7, with 9 bases identical to TRBD1. The CDR3 is made up of 13 amino acids. J lost 7 bases, V lost 5 bases, and 7 bases had no gene match. Germline V lookup: CDR1 SGHKS, CDR2 YYEKEE (reference sequence). CDR3 in amino acids: CASRQQGAKEQYF. CDR3 nucleotides: TGTGCCAGCAGACAACAGGGGGCAAAGGAGCAGTACTTC.

The table lists this clonotype with many counts. The chain links TRBV28 to TRBJ1-2; the match to TRBD1 covers 7 bases. CDR3 size: 15 residues. V was clipped by 4 bases and J by 2 bases; unmatched bases: 7. Germline values: CDR1 MDHEN, CDR2 SYDVKM. The CDR3 sequence is CASSSSRGWNYGYTF. CDR3 coding DNA: TGTGCCAGCAGTTCCTCCAGGGGGTGGAACTATGGCTACACCTTC.

This clonotype was seen many times. The chain couples TRBV6-2 or TRBV6-3 to TRBJ2-7, with D hard to call. This CDR3 region has 11 residues. V lost 2 bases and J lost 3, with 2 bases in between. The germline V gene has CDR1 MNHEY and CDR2 SVGEGT. Here the CDR3 DNA reads TGTGCCAGCAGTTACGTCTACGAGCAGTACTTC. Protein product: CASSYVYEQYF.

In this sample, this clonotype turned up many times. CDR3: CASRGFYNEQFF. CDR3 DNA sequence: TGTGCCTCACGCGGTTTTTACAATGAGCAGTTCTTC. V and J are TRBV9 and TRBJ2-1; D not certain. V dropped 10 bases and J dropped 4 bases, with 12 bases sitting between them. The CDR3 consists of 12 residues. The germline gives CDR1 SGDLS, CDR2 YYNGEE.

This clonotype showed up many times. The gene calls are TRBV11-2 and TRBJ2-2; no clear D. V lost 1 base, J lost 6 bases, and 9 bases lay in between. The length of the CDR3 is 14 residues. Germline V gene data show CDR1 as SGHAT and CDR2 as FQNNGV. CDR3 protein: CASSLVRLAGELFF. CDR3 bases: TGTGCCAGCAGCTTAGTGAGGCTTGCCGGGGAGCTGTTTTTT.

This clonotype was found many times. This chain links TRBV27 with TRBJ2-2, with 8 positions matching TRBD2. The V segment lost 2 bases and the J segment 6 bases; nucleotides outside the gene matches: 2. The CDR3 has 14 residues. Germline lookup yields CDR1 MNHEY and CDR2 SMNVEV (reference sequence). The DNA of the CDR3 is TGTGCCAGCAGTTTAGCTAGCGGGCCCGGGGAGCTGTTTTTT. Protein: CASSLASGPGELFF.

The chain couples TRBV12-3 or TRBV12-4 to TRBJ2-3, with D possibly being TRBD1 (5 bases). The CDR3 covers 11 residues. V gave up 6 bases and J gave up 5 bases, with 6 bases separating them. The chain's CDR3 is CASRDKDTQYF. The CDR3 bases are TGTGCCAGCAGGGACAAAGATACGCAGTATTTT.

This clonotype appeared once. The chain links TRBV12-3 or TRBV12-4 to TRBJ2-1; TRBD2 matches at 9 bases. The CDR3 spans 15 residues. Unmatched junction bases numbered 7, after V lost 3 bases and J lost 7 bases. The CDR3 loop is CASSLGRGGRNEQFF. CDR3 in DNA: TGTGCCAGCAGTTTGGGGCGGGGGGGACGAAATGAGCAGTTCTTC.

The chain couples TRBV11-2 to TRBJ2-2; D may be TRBD1 or TRBD2 (5 bases each). V was clipped by 4 bases and J by 7 bases, with 25 bases between them. Germline V gene lookup returns CDR1 SGHAT and CDR2 FQNNGV. The CDR3 is 18 residues long. CDR3 loop: CASSSSLWDQSRGGELFF. In DNA form, the CDR3 reads TGTGCCAGCAGCTCCTCGCTTTGGGACCAGAGTAGAGGCGGGGAGCTGTTTTTT.

The J gene is TRBJ2-1, the V gene TRBV11-2, with D possibly TRBD1 on 5 matching bases. V lost 0 bases to trimming and J lost 5 bases, with 11 bases between them. Per germline, CDR1 SGHAT and CDR2 FQNNGV. This CDR3 contains 15 residues. CDR3 protein: CASSLDPGPDNEQFF. Here the CDR3 DNA reads TGTGCCAGCAGCTTAGATCCAGGGCCCGACAATGAGCAGTTCTTC.

The J gene is TRBJ2-2, the V gene TRBV3-1; D could derive from TRBD1 or TRBD2 (5 bases each). V was pared by 1 base and J by 6 bases, with 12 bases between. The CDR3 extends over 15 amino acids. Germline V gene data show CDR1 as LGHDT and CDR2 as YNNKEL (reference sequence). The CDR3 spells CASSQGSRDAGELFF. CDR3 DNA sequence: TGTGCCAGCAGCCAAGGATCACGGGACGCCGGGGAGCTGTTTTTT.

This clonotype showed up many times. This rearrangement joins TRBV5-6 to TRBJ2-1; a possible D gene is TRBD1 (6 bases). Germline loops: CDR1 SGHDT, CDR2 YYEEEE. Trimming shortened V by 5 bases and J by 8 bases, and 23 bases separated the two germline ends. This CDR3 is built from 16 residues. Here the CDR3 DNA reads TGTGCCAGCAGTTGGAATCAGGGGTCTAGTTACCATGAGCAGTTCTTC. Translated: CASSWNQGSSYHEQFF.

The V call is TRBV3-1, the J call TRBJ1-3; D is perhaps TRBD1 (5 bases). Germline CDR1 LGHDT, CDR2 YNNKEL (reference sequence). The CDR3 length is 17 residues. The V gene lost 4 bases and the J gene lost 7 bases, with 23 bases spanning the gap. As DNA, the CDR3 is TGTGCCAGCAGCCTTCCCGGGCCAGGCGGGGGGATTAACACCATATATTTT. It yields the protein CASSLPGPGGGINTIYF.

The table lists this clonotype with a few counts. In DNA form, the CDR3 reads TGCGCCAGCAGGGCCCGAGGGGCCAATCAGCCCCAGCATTTT. This gives the protein CASRARGANQPQHF. The V and J genes are TRBV10-2 and TRBJ1-5; maybe TRBD1 (5 bases). Trimming left V 6 bases short and J 3 bases short, with 12 bases between. This CDR3 has 14 residues. CDR1 is WSHSY, CDR2 SAAADI, per germline.

The genes are TRBV20-1 and TRBJ1-1, with TRBD1 identical over 8 bases. Per germline, CDR1 DFQATT and CDR2 SNEGSKA (reference sequence). Trimming took 6 bases from V and 0 from J; bases not matched to a gene: 9. The CDR3 length is 15 residues. The CDR3 DNA follows: TGCAGTGCCCTAGGACAGGGAAGTGTGAACACTGAAGCTTTCTTT. Protein: CSALGQGSVNTEAFF.

In its sample, this clonotype was seen many times. The gene calls are TRBV6-6 and TRBJ2-5; D gene unclear. Deletions cut 0 bases from V and 6 bases from J, with 5 bases between. Germline values: CDR1 MNHNY, CDR2 SVGAGI (reference sequence). The CDR3 has 12 amino acids. In DNA form, the CDR3 reads TGTGCCAGCAGTTACTCGAGCAAGACCCAGTACTTC. This encodes CASSYSSKTQYF.

This clonotype appeared many times. CDR3 in amino acids: CASSLWDAPTDTQYF. The CDR3 DNA follows: TGCGCCAGCAGCCTCTGGGACGCGCCGACAGATACGCAGTATTTT. The chain recombines TRBV5-1 with TRBJ2-3; D tentatively fits TRBD1 or TRBD2 (5 bases each). Germline-derived CDR1 and CDR2 are SGHRS and YFSETQ. Trimming took off 4 bases at V and 3 bases at J, with 15 bases between the two ends. The CDR3 has 15 residues.

This clonotype was picked up many times. The chain employs TRBV20-1 and TRBJ1-4; 9 bases match TRBD1. This CDR3 region has 18 residues. V was pared by 5 bases and J by 6 bases, with 19 bases of the junction left unmatched. The germline V gene encodes CDR1 DFQATT and CDR2 SNEGSKA (reference sequence). DNA for the CDR3: TGCAGTGCTCCCCATATACAGGGGGCGCGTTCCTCTTATGAAAAACTGTTTTTT. Protein sequence: CSAPHIQGARSSYEKLFF.

V gene TRBV5-1 combines with J gene TRBJ1-1; D is unresolved. Trimming removed 6 bases from V and 3 bases from J, with 12 bases in between. This CDR3 is 13 amino acids long. Germline values: CDR1 SGHRS, CDR2 YFSETQ. The CDR3, as DNA: TGCGCCAGCACCCTACAGAGAGACACTGAAGCTTTCTTT. Translation: CASTLQRDTEAFF.

This clonotype was detected only a few times. This chain uses TRBV5-1 with TRBJ2-5; tentatively, D is TRBD2 (6 bases). The CDR3 runs to 16 residues. CDR1 SGHRS and CDR2 YFSETQ come from the germline V gene. Trimming removed 1 base from V and 1 base from J, with 14 bases in between. CDR3 bases: TGCGCCAGCAGCTTGATGAGGGAGGCCGGCCAAGAGACCCAGTACTTC. Translating gives CASSLMREAGQETQYF.

This clonotype was found many times. This rearrangement joins TRBV12-3 or TRBV12-4 to TRBJ2-1; D may correspond to TRBD1 or TRBD2 (5 bases each). V was clipped by 2 bases and J by 10 bases, with 18 bases between them. The CDR3 has 15 residues. CDR3 in amino acids: CASSLTGLGAGEQFF. CDR3 nucleotide sequence: TGTGCCAGCAGTTTAACAGGACTCGGAGCAGGCGAGCAGTTCTTC.

This clonotype was seen a handful of times. V usage is TRBV5-1 and J usage is TRBJ2-5; tentatively, D is TRBD2 (7 bases). The CDR3 loop spans 14 amino acids. V shed 3 bases and J shed 4 bases, with 13 bases lying between them. The germline V gene has CDR1 SGHRS and CDR2 YFSETQ. The CDR3: CASSSNREGETQYF. CDR3 DNA sequence: TGCGCCAGCAGCTCCAACAGGGAGGGAGAGACCCAGTACTTC. Combining the CDR3 with reference TRBV5-1 and TRBJ2-5 gives the whole variable domain KAGVTQTPRYLIKTRGQQVTLSCSPISGHRSVSWYQQTPGQGLQFLFEYFSETQRNKGNFPGRFSGRQFSNSRSEMNVSTLELGDSALYLCASSSNREGETQYFGPGTRLLVL.

This clonotype was detected ten times or more. The rearrangement links TRBV12-3 or TRBV12-4 to TRBJ2-6; possible D gene TRBD1, 5 bases. CDR3 length: 13 residues. V lost 7 bases and J lost 2, with 6 bases in between. The CDR3 bases are TGTGCCAGCACCAGGGCTGGGGCCAACGTCCTGACTTTC. Its translation: CASTRAGANVLTF.

This clonotype was seen ten or more times. The rearrangement uses TRBV20-1 and TRBJ2-2; no firm D call. Looked up from germline, CDR1 is DFQATT and CDR2 is SNEGSKA (reference sequence). The CDR3 totals 13 residues. V lost 3 bases and J lost 7, with 12 bases in between. CDR3 in DNA: TGCAGTGCTAGCCTATTTAGCCACGGGGAGCTGTTTTTT. It is translated as CSASLFSHGELFF.

In this sample, this clonotype turned up many times. This chain uses TRBV5-1 with TRBJ2-7; 8 bases agree with TRBD1. CDR1 and CDR2 (germline): SGHRS, YFSETQ. Germline trimming cut 7 bases from V and 5 bases from J; bases unmatched to any gene: 11. The CDR3 consists of 14 residues. DNA for the CDR3: TGCGCCAGCTGCCGCGAGACAGGGGCCCACGAGCAGTACTTC. It encodes CASCRETGAHEQYF.

This clonotype was counted at least ten times. The chain is built from TRBV4-2 and TRBJ1-2, with no clear D. The CDR3 is 14 amino acids. Germline V lookup: CDR1 LGHNA, CDR2 YNFKEQ. The germline V and J ends were trimmed by 0 bases and 4 bases, with 9 bases remaining between them. The CDR3 is CASSQEETPYGYTF. As DNA, the CDR3 is TGTGCCAGCAGCCAAGAGGAGACACCCTATGGCTACACCTTC.

This clonotype was seen a few times. DNA for the CDR3: TGTGCCAGTAGAGCGACCGAAAACATTCAGTACTTC. Its translation is CASRATENIQYF. The rearrangement joins TRBV12-3 or TRBV12-4 to TRBJ2-4; D unresolved. This CDR3 contains 12 residues. Deletions cut 9 bases from V and 5 bases from J, with 11 bases between.